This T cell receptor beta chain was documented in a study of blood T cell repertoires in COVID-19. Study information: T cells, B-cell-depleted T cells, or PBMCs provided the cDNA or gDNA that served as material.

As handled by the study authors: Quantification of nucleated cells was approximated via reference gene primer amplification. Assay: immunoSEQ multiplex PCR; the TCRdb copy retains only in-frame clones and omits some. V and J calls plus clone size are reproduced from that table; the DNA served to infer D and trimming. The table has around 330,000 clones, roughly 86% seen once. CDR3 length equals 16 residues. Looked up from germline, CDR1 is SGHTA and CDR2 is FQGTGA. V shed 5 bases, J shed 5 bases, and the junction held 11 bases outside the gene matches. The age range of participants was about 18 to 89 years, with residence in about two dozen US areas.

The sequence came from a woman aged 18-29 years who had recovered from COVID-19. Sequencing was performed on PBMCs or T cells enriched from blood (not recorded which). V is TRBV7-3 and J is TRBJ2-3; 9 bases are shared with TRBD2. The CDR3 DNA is TGTGCCAGCAGCCTAGGTCTTAGCGGGAGTAGAGATACGCAGTATTTT. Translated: CASSLGLSGSRDTQYF.